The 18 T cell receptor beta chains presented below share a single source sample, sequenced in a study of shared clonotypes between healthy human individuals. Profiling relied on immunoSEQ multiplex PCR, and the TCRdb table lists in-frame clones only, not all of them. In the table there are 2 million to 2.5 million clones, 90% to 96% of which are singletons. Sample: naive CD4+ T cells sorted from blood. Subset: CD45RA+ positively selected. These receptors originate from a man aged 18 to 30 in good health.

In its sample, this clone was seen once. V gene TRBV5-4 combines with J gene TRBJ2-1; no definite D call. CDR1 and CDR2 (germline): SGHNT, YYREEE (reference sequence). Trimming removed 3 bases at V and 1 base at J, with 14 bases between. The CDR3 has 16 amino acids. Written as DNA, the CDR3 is TGTGCCAGCAGCTGGAGTATGGGTTTTTCCTACAATGAGCAGTTCTTC. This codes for CASSWSMGFSYNEQFF.

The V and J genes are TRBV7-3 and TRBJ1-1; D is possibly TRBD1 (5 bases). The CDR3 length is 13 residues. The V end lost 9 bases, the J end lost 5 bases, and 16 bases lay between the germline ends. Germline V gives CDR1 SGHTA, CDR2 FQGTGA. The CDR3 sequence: CASKGRGGTEAFF. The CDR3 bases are TGTGCCAGTAAGGGGAGAGGCGGGACTGAAGCTTTCTTT.

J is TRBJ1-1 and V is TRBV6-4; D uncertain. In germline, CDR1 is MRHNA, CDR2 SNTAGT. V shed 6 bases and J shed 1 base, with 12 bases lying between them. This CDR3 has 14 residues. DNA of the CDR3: TGTGCCAGCAGACCAAGTAGAGAGAACACTGAAGCTTTCTTT. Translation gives CASRPSRENTEAFF.

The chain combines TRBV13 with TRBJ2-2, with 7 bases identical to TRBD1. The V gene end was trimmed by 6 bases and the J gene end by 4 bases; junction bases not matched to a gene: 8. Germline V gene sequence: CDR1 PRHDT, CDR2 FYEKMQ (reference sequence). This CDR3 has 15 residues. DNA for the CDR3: TGTGCCAGCAGTTCCACAGGGGTGTTCACCGGGGAGCTGTTTTTT. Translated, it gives CASSSTGVFTGELFF.

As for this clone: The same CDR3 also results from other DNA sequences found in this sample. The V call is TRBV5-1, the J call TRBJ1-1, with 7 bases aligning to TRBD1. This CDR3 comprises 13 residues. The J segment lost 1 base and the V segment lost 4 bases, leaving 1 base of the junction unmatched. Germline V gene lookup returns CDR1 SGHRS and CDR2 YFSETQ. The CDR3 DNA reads TGCGCCAGCAGCCCAGGGGGGAACACTGAAGCTTTCTTT. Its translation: CASSPGGNTEAFF.

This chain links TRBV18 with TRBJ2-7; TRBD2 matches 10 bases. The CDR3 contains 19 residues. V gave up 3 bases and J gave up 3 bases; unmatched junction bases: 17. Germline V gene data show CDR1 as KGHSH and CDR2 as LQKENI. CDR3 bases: TGTGCCAGCTCACCTATCGGTCCCGGGACTAGCGAGAACTACTACGAGCAGTACTTC. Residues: CASSPIGPGTSENYYEQYF.

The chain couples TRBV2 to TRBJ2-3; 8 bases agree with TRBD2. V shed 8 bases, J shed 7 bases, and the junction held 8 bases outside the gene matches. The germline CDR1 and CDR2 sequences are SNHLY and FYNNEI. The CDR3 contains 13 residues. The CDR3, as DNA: TGTGCCAGCGGGCGGGGGGCCCTTAATACGCAGTATTTT. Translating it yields CASGRGALNTQYF.

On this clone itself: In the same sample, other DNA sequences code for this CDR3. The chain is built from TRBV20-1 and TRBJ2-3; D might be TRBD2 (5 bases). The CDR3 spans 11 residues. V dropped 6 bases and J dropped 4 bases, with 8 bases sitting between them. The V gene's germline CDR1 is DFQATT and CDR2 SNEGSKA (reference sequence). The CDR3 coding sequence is TGCAGTGCGAGGGTGGCAGATACGCAGTATTTT. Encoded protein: CSARVADTQYF.

Written as DNA, the CDR3 is TGCAGCGTTGGAGACTATAATCAGCCCCAGCATTTT. Encoded protein: CSVGDYNQPQHF. The chain links TRBV29-1 to TRBJ1-5; D is uncertain. CDR3 length: 12 residues. The V and J ends lost 4 bases and 4 bases respectively, with 8 bases between them. CDR1 and CDR2 from the germline V gene are SQVTM and ANQGSEA.

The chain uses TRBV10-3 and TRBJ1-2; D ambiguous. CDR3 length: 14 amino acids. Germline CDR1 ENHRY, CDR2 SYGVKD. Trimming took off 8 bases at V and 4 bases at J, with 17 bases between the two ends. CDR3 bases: TGTGCCATCCTCGCCCGGGATACGGCCTATGGCTACACCTTC. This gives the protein CAILARDTAYGYTF.

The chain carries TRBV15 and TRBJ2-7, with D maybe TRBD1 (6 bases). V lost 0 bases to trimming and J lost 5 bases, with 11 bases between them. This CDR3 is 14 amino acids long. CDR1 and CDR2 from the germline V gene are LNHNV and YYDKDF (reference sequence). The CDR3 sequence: CATSRDRAGDEQYF. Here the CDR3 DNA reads TGTGCCACCAGCAGAGATAGGGCAGGGGACGAGCAGTACTTC.

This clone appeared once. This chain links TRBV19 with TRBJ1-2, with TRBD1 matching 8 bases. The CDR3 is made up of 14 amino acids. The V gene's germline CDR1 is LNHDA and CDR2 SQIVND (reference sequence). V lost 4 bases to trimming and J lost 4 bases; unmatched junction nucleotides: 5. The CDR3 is CASSSDRGAYGYTF. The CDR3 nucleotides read TGTGCCAGTAGTAGTGACAGGGGTGCCTATGGCTACACCTTC.

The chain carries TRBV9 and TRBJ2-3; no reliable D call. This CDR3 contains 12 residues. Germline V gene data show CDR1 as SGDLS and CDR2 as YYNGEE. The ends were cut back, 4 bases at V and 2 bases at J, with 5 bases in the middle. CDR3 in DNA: TGTGCCAGCAGCCGAAACACAGATACGCAGTATTTT. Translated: CASSRNTDTQYF.

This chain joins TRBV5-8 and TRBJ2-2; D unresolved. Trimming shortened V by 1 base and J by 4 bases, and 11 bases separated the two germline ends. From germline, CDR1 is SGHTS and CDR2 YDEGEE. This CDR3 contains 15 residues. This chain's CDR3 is CASSLWWTSTGELFF. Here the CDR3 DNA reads TGTGCCAGCAGCTTGTGGTGGACCAGCACCGGGGAGCTGTTTTTT.

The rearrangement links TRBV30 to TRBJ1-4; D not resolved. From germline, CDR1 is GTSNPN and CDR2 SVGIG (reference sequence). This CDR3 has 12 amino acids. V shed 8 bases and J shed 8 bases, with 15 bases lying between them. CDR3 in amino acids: CARGPWGEKLFF. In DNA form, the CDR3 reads TGTGCCCGGGGTCCCTGGGGAGAAAAACTGTTTTTT.

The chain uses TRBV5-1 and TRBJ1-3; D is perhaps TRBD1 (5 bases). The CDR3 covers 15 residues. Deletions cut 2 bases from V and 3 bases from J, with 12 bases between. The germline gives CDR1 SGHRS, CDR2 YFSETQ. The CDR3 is CASSFGGSGGNTIYF. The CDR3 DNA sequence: TGCGCCAGCAGCTTTGGGGGGAGTGGTGGAAACACCATATATTTT.

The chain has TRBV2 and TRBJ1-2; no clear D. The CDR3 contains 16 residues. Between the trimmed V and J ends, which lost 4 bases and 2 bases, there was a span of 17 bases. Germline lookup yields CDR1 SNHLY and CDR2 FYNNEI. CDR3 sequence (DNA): TGTGCCAGCAGTGCAGAGGTTCCGGGGAGGAACTATGGCTACACCTTC. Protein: CASSAEVPGRNYGYTF.

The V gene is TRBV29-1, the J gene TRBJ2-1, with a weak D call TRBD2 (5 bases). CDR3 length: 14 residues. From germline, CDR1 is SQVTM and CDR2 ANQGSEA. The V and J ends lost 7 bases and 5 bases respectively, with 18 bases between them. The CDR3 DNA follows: TGCAGCGGCAGGCTCGCGGCGAGGGACAATGAGCAGTTCTTC. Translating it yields CSGRLAARDNEQFF.